This T cell receptor beta chain was found in a study of cytomegalovirus exposure and HLA in healthy donors. Regarding the study as a whole: Reports described diagnosis of cytomegalovirus status by the classifier as highly specific and sensitive.

About this clone itself: Its specificity is not known.

The CDR3 is 14 amino acids. Trimming stripped 9 bases from V and 4 bases from J, with 18 bases between. From germline, CDR1 is SGHRS and CDR2 YFSETQ. The primer mix had 60 Vbeta and 13 Jbeta primers. Clones were sequenced by immunoSEQ multiplex PCR, and TCRdb holds only the in-frame ones, with some missing. Here the sample table reports more than 40,000 clones. This clonotype originated in a woman aged 40 to 50 in good health and CMV-seronegative. The sequencing input was PBMCs. The rearrangement links TRBV5-1 to TRBJ2-3, with D hard to call. The CDR3 region is CAIRKTHEADTQYF. DNA for the CDR3: TGCGCCATCAGGAAGACACACGAAGCAGATACGCAGTATTTT.